This TCR beta chain was identified during a study of shared clonotypes between healthy human individuals. This clone was recorded once. V lost 4 bases to trimming and J lost 1 base; unmatched junction nucleotides: 9. This CDR3 spans 16 amino acids. Germline CDR1 reads MNHEY; CDR2 reads SVGAGI. TCRdb's copy holds only in-frame clones and misses some; the assay was immunoSEQ multiplex PCR. Here the sample spans a few million clones, approximately 94% being singletons. Subsets obtained from CD4+ cells comprised CD45RA+ naive and CD45RA-negative memory cells. The specimen was naive CD4+ T cells sorted from blood. Subset here: CD45RA+ positively selected. The gene calls are TRBV6-5 and TRBJ2-7, with TRBD2 identical over 8 bases. The sequence was collected from a man aged 18 to 30 in good health. The CDR3 DNA reads as TGTGCCAGCAGTTCAATGTTTGGCGGGGGGTCCTACGAGCAGTACTTC. As protein: CASSSMFGGGSYEQYF.